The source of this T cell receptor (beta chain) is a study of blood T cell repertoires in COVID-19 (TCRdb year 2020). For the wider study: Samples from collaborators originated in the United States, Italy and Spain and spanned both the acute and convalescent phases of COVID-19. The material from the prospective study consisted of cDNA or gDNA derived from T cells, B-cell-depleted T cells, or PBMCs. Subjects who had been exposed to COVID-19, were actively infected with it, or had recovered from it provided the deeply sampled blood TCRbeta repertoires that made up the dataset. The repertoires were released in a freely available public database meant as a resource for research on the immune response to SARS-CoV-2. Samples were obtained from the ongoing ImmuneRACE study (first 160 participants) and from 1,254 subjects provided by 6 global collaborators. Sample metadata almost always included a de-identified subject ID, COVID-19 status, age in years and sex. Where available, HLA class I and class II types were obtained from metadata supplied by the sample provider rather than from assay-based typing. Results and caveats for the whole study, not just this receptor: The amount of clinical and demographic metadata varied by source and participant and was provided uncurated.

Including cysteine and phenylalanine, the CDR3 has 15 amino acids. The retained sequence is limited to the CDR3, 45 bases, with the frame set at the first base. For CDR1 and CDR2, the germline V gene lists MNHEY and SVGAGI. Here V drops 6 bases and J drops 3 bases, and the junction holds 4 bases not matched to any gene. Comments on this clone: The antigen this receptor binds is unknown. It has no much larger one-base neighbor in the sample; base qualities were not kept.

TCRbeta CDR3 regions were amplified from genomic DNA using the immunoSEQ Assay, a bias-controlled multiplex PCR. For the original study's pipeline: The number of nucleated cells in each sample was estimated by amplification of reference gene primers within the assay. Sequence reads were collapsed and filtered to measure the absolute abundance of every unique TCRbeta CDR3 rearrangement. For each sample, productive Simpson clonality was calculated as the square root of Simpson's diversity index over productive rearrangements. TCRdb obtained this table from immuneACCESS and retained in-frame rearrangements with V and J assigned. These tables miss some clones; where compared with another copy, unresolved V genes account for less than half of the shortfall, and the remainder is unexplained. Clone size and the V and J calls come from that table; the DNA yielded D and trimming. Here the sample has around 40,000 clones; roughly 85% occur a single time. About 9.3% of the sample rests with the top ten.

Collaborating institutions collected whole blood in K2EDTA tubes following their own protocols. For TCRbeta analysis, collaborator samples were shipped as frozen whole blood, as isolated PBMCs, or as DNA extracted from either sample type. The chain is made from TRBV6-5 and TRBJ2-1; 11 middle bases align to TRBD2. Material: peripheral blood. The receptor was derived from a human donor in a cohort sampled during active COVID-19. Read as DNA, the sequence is TGTGCCAGCAGGGCAACTAGCGGGAGCTACAATGAGCAGTTCTTC. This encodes CASRATSGSYNEQFF.